One sample yielded the 18 T cell receptor beta chains listed below, sequenced in a study of tumor-infiltrating lymphocytes in primary liver carcinoma. Unsorted whole blood supplied the blood RNA, and germline DNA was isolated too. Starting material of 450 to 550 ng total RNA yielded TCR beta cDNA via a constant-region primer. Each TCR beta library was derived from three nested multiplex PCR rounds that employed slightly modified ARM-PCR. A C-beta reverse primer was combined with TRBV1-TRBV30 forward primers in the first two PCR rounds, and each round had around 11 cycles. A single record per CDR3 protein comes from TCRdb applying MiXCR to the multiplex PCR reads. The table includes a few hundred thousand distinct CDR3 sequences, nearly 60% detected once. The sample comprised peripheral blood. The source is a young woman with primary liver carcinoma and hepatitis B virus infection.

This clonotype appeared a single time. The chain links TRBV12-3 or TRBV12-4 to TRBJ2-5, with 8 bases identical to TRBD2. J was trimmed by 7 bases and V by 6 bases; bases with no gene match: 13. CDR3 length: 15 amino acids. The DNA of the CDR3 is TGTGCCAGCAGCTTCGTGACTAGCGTTAGAGGGACCCAGTACTTC. This codes for CASSFVTSVRGTQYF.

In regard to this clonotype: A much bigger clone sits one base away, suggesting this may be a read error. The chain has TRBV5-4 and TRBJ2-4; tentatively, D is TRBD1 or TRBD2 (7 bases each). The CDR3 contains 14 residues. Germline values: CDR1 SGHNT, CDR2 YYREEE (reference sequence). V gave up 4 bases and J gave up 9 bases, with 17 bases separating them. The CDR3 DNA follows: TGTGCCAGCAGCCAACCCAGCAGGGGGGGCATTCAGTACTTC. Translating gives CASSQPSRGGIQYF.

Comment on this clonotype: This may arise from a read error, as a much more abundant clone is one base away. This chain links TRBV29-1 with TRBJ1-3; no firm D call. Germline V gene sequence: CDR1 SQVTM, CDR2 ANQGSEA. This CDR3 is 11 amino acids long. CDR3 sequence: CSAPDGNTTYF. The CDR3 bases are TGCAGCGCTCCTGATGGGAACACCACATATTTT.

There are many counts of this clonotype. This chain's CDR3 is CASSPGLGNHEQYF. The CDR3, as DNA: TGTGCCAGCAGCCCGGGACTAGGAAACCACGAGCAGTACTTC. The chain combines TRBV6-5 with TRBJ2-7; 8 bases map to TRBD2. V lost 6 bases and J lost 5; bases outside the gene matches: 9. The CDR3 is 14 amino acids. In germline, CDR1 is MNHEY, CDR2 SVGAGI.

Regarding this clonotype: Because it lacks the conserved phenylalanine or tryptophan at the end, this CDR3 is likely a read error. The chain joins TRBV11-2 to TRBJ2-5, with D perhaps TRBD1 or TRBD2 (5 bases each). The CDR3 covers 17 residues. Germline CDR1 SGHAT, CDR2 FQNNGV. For the CDR3, the DNA is TGTGTCGGCAGCCCTCCCGGGACGCAGGTGGGGAAAGAGACCCAGTACTTA. As protein: CVGSPPGTQVGKETQYL.

Details on this clonotype: A read error may produce the germline difference seen at one junction end. V usage is TRBV11-2 and J usage is TRBJ1-6; D ambiguous. The CDR3 sequence is 14 residues long. From germline, CDR1 is SGHAT and CDR2 FQNNGV. The DNA of the CDR3 is TGTGCCAGCAGCAATAGGATTGCGGATTCACCCCTCCGCTTT. Translated, it gives CASSNRIADSPLRF.

This clonotype was observed a few times. CDR3 region: CASSLAGEAYNEQFF. CDR3 DNA: TGTGCCAGCAGCTTGGCCGGGGAGGCCTACAATGAGCAGTTCTTC. This sequence joins TRBV5-4 and TRBJ2-1; the D gene is possibly TRBD2 (6 bases). The V gene lost 0 bases and the J gene lost 2 bases, with 9 bases spanning the gap. Per the germline V gene, CDR1 is SGHNT and CDR2 is YYREEE (reference sequence). The CDR3 extends over 15 amino acids.

This chain links TRBV5-5 with TRBJ2-6; D gene unclear. The CDR3 has 15 residues. Germline assignment: CDR1 SGHKS and CDR2 YYEKEE (reference sequence). V was clipped by 1 base and J by 4 bases, with 9 bases between them. DNA of the CDR3: TGTGCCAGCAGCTTGTCACTTACGGGGGCCAACGTCCTGACTTTC. As protein: CASSLSLTGANVLTF.

This clonotype was seen just once. The CDR3 does not close with the conserved phenylalanine or tryptophan, likely indicating a read error. This chain connects TRBV11-2 to TRBJ2-3, with a possible D match to TRBD1 (6 bases). The CDR3 length is 14 residues. Germline loops: CDR1 SGHAT, CDR2 FQNNGV. This CDR3 reads CTSSLNRETDTQYS. DNA for the CDR3: TGTACCAGCAGCTTAAACAGGGAGACAGATACGCAGTATTCT.

V and J are TRBV15 and TRBJ2-3; a possible D gene is TRBD1 (5 bases). Between the trimmed V and J ends, which lost 6 bases and 3 bases, there was a span of 7 bases. The CDR3 is made up of 12 amino acids. CDR1 and CDR2 (germline): LNHNV, YYDKDF (reference sequence). CDR3 amino acids: CATSQGTDTQYF. The CDR3 bases are TGTGCCACCAGTCAGGGAACAGATACGCAGTATTTT.

The sample holds many counts of this clonotype. Written as DNA, the CDR3 is TGCGCCAGCAGCTTTGCGATATCCCCGGGGTCCAATGAGCAGTTCTTC. It specifies CASSFAISPGSNEQFF. The chain is built from TRBV5-1 and TRBJ2-1, with a tentative D call TRBD2 (5 bases). CDR3 size: 16 residues. Germline CDR1 SGHRS, CDR2 YFSETQ. Trimming removed 2 bases from V and 6 bases from J, with 18 bases in between.

The rearrangement joins TRBV5-6 to TRBJ2-7; D is undetermined. The CDR3 sequence is 16 residues long. Trimming shortened V by 5 bases and J by 9 bases, and 27 bases separated the two germline ends. Germline V gene lookup returns CDR1 SGHDT and CDR2 YYEEEE. CDR3 in amino acids: CASSPHQAGLVRLQYF. CDR3 DNA sequence: TGTGCCAGCAGTCCCCACCAGGCAGGTTTGGTGAGGCTGCAGTACTTC. The full variable domain, with the rest looked up from reference TRBV5-6 and TRBJ2-7, is DAGVTQSPTHLIKTRGQQVTLRCSPKSGHDTVSWYQQALGQGPQFIFQYYEEEERQRGNFPDRFSGHQFPNYSSELNVNALLLGDSALYLCASSPHQAGLVRLQYFGPGTRLTVT.

Turning to this clonotype: Germline is not matched at one junction end, which may reflect a read error. As DNA, the CDR3 is TGTGCCAGTAGTATTAGGGACCAAGCCGCCAATGAGCAGTCCTTC. This translates into CASSIRDQAANEQSF. The chain has TRBV19 and TRBJ2-1, with D perhaps given as TRBD1 or TRBD2 (5 bases each). The CDR3 is made up of 15 amino acids. CDR1 is LNHDA and CDR2 is SQIVND in the germline V gene (reference sequence).

This clonotype was detected only a few times. J is TRBJ1-1 and V is TRBV20-1; possible D gene TRBD1, 5 bases. Germline values: CDR1 DFQATT, CDR2 SNEGSKA (reference sequence). The CDR3 covers 14 residues. V gave up 3 bases and J gave up 3 bases, with 14 bases separating them. The CDR3 coding sequence is TGCAGTGCTAGTTTGGGGCCCGGGGACACTGAAGCTTTCTTT. This codes for CSASLGPGDTEAFF.

The chain links TRBV6-6 to TRBJ2-7; the D call may be TRBD1 or TRBD2 (5 bases each). The V gene lost 6 bases and the J gene lost 3 bases, with 21 bases spanning the gap. This CDR3 spans 16 amino acids. The germline gives CDR1 MNHNY, CDR2 SVGAGI (reference sequence). The CDR3: CASRPNGTSLGYEQYF. As DNA, the CDR3 is TGTGCCAGCAGACCTAATGGGACGTCCTTAGGCTACGAGCAGTACTTC.

The CDR3 protein is CASSQIRAGGSADTQYF. The CDR3 DNA sequence: TGTGCCAGCAGCCAAATAAGGGCAGGGGGCTCGGCAGATACGCAGTATTTT. The gene calls are TRBV4-2 and TRBJ2-3; 8 bases map to TRBD1. Trimming at V came to 2 bases and at J to 4 bases, leaving 11 bases not matched to a gene. Per the germline V gene, CDR1 is LGHNA and CDR2 is YNFKEQ. The CDR3 totals 17 residues.

This clonotype has a count of ten or more. J is TRBJ1-1 and V is TRBV12-5; possible D gene TRBD1, 5 bases. Germline V gene lookup returns CDR1 LGHNT and CDR2 FRNRAP. The CDR3 runs to 14 residues. V dropped 4 bases and J dropped 7 bases, with 16 bases sitting between them. CDR3 amino acids: CASGSGRDRFEAFF. DNA of the CDR3: TGTGCTAGTGGTTCGGGCCGTGACAGATTTGAAGCTTTCTTT.

V is TRBV13 and J is TRBJ1-2; D gene ambiguous. With 0 bases removed from V and 0 bases from J, the gap between germline ends came to 14 bases. Germline CDR1 PRHDT, CDR2 FYEKMQ (reference sequence). The CDR3 runs 17 residues. As DNA, the CDR3 is TGTGCCAGCAGCTTAGGCCGTCGGTCCGGGACTAACTATGGCTACACCTTC. This sequence encodes CASSLGRRSGTNYGYTF.